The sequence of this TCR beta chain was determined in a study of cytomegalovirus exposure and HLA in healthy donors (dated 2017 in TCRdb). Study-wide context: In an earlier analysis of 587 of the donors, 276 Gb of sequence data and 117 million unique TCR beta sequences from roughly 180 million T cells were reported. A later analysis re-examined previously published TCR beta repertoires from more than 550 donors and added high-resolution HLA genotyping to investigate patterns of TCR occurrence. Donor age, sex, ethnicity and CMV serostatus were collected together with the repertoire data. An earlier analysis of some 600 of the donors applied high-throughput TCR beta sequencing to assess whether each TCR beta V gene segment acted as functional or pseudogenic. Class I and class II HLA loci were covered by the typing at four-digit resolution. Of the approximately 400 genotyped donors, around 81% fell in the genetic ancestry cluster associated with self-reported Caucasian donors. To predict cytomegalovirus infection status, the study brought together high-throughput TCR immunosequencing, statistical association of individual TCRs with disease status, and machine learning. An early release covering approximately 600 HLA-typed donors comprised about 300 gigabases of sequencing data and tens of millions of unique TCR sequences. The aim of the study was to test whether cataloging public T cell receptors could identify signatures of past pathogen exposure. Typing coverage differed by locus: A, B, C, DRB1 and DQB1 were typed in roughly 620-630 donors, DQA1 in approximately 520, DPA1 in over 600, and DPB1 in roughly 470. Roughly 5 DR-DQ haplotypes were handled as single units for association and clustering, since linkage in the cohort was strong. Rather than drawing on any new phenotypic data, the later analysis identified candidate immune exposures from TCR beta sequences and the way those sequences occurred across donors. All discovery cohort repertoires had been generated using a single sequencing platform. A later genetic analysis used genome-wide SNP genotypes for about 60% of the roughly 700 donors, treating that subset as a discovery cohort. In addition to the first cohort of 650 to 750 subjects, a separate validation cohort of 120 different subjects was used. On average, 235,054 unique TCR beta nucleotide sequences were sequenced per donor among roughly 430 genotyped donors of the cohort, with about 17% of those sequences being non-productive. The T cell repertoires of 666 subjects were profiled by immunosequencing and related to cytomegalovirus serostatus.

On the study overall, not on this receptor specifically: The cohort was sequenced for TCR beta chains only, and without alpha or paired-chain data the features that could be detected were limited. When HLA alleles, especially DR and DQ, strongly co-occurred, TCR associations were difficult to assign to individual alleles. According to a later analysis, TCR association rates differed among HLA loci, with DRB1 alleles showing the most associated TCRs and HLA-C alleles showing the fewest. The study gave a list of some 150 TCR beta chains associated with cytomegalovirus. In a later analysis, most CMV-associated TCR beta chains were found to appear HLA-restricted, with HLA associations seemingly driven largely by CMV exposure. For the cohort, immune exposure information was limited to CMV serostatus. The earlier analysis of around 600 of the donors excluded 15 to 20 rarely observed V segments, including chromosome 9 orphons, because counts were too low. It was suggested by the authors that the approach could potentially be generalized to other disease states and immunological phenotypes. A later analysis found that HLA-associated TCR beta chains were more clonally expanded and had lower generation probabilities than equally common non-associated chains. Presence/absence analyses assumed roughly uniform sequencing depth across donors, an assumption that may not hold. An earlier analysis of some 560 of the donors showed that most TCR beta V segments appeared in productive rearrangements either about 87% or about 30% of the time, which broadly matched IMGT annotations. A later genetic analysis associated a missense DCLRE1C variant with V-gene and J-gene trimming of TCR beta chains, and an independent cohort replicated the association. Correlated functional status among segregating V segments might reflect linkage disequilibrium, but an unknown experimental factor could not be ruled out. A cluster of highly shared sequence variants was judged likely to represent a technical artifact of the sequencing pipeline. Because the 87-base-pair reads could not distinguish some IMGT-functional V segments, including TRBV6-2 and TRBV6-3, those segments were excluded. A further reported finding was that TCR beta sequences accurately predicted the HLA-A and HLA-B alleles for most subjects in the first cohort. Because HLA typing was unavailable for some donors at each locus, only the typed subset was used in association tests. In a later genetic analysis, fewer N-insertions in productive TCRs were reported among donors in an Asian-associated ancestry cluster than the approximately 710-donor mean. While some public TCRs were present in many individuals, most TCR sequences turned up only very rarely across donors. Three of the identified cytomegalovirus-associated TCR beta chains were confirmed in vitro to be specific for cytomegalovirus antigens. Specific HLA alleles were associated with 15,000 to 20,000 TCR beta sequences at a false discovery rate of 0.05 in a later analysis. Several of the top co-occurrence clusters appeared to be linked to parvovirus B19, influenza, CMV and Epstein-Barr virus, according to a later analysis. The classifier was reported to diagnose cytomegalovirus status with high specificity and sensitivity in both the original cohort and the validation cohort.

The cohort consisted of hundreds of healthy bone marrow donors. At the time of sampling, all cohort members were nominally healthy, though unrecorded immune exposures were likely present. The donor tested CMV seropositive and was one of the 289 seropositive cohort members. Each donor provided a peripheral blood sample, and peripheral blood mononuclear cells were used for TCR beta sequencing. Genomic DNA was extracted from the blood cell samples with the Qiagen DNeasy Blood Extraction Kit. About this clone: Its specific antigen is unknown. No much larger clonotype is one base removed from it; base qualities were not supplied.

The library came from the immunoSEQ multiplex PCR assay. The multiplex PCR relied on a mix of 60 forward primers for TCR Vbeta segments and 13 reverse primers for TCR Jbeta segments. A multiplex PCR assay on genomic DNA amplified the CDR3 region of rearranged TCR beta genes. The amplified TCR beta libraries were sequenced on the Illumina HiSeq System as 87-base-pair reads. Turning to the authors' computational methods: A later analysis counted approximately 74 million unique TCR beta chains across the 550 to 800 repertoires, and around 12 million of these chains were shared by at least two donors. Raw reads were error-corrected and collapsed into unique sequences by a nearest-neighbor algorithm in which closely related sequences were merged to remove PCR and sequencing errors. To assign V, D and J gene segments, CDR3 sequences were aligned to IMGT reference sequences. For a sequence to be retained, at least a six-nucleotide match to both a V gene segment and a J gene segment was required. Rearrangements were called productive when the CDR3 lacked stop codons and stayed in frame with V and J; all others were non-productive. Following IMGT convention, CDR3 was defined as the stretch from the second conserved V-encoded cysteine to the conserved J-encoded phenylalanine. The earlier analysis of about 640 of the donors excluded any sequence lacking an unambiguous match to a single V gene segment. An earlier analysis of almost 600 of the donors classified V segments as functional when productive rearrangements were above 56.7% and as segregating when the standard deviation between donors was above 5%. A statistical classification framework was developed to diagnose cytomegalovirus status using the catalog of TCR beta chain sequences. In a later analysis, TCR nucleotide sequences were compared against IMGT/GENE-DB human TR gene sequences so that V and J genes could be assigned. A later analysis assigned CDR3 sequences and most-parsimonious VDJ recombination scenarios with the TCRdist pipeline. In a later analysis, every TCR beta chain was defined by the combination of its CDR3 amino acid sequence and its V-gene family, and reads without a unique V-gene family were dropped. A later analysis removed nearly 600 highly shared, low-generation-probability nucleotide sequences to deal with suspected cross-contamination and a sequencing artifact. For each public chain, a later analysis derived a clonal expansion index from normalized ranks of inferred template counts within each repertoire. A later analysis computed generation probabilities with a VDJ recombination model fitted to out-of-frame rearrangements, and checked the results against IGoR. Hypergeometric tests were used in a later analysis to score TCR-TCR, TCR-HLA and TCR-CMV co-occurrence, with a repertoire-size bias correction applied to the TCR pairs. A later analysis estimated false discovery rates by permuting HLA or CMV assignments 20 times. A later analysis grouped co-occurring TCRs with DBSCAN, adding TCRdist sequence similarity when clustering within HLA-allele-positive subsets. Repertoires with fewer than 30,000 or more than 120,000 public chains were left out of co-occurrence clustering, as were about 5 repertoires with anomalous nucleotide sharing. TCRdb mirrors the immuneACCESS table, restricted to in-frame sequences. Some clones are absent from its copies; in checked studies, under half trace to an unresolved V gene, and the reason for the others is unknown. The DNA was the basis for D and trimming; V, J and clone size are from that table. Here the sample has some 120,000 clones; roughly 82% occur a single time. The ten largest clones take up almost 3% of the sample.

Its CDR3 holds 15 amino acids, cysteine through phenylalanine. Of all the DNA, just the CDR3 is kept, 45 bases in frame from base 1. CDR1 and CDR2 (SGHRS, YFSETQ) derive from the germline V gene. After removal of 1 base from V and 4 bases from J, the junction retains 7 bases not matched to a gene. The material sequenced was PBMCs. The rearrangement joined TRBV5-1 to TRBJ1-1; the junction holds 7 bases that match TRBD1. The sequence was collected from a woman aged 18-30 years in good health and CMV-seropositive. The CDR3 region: CASSLSTGAGTEAFF. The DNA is TGCGCCAGCAGCTTGTCCACAGGGGCCGGCACTGAAGCTTTCTTT.